This T cell receptor beta chain was observed in a study of CD8+ T cells in alopecia areata. Across the study: Treated patients took oral tofacitinib at 5 to 10 mg twice daily.

Once RNA had been extracted, it was reverse transcribed into cDNA to act as the sequencing template. Sequencing used immunoSEQ multiplex PCR; TCRdb keeps in-frame clones, though not all of them. Of about 180,000 clones listed, 50% to 70% are singletons. This clone was observed a few times. The CDR3 runs 13 residues. Trimming cost V 4 bases and J 5 bases, with 12 bases left between them. Looked up from germline, CDR1 is GTSNPN and CDR2 is SVGIG (reference sequence). Patients with alopecia areata provided lesional scalp punch biopsies as well as peripheral blood. Cell sorting was applied to PBMCs, and CD4+ and CD8+ T cells were collected.

The TCR originated in a human donor with alopecia areata. Sequenced here: CD4+ T cells sorted from blood, sampled at week 0. The chain is built from TRBV30 and TRBJ1-5, with D uncertain. This CDR3 reads CAWTTLQDQPQHF. The CDR3 DNA follows: TGTGCCTGGACGACCCTCCAAGATCAGCCCCAGCATTTT. Full variable domain (remainder filled in from reference TRBV30 and TRBJ1-5): SQTIHQWPATLVQPVGSPLSLECTVEGTSNPNLYWYRQAAGRGLQLLFYSVGIGQISSEVPQNLSASRPQDRQFILSSKKLLLSDSGFYLCAWTTLQDQPQHFGDGTRLSIL.